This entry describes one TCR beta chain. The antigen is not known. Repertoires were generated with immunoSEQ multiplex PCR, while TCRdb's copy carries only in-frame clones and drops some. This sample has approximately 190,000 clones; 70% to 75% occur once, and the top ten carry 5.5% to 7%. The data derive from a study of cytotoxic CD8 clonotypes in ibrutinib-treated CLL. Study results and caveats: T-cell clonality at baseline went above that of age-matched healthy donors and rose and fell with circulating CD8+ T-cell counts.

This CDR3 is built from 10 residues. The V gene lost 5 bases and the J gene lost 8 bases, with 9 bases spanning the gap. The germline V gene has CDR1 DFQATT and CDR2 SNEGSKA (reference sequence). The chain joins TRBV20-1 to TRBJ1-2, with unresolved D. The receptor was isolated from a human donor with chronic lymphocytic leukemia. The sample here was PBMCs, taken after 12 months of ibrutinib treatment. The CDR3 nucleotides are TGCAGTGCTCAGCAGGAGGGCTACACCTTC. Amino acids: CSAQQEGYTF.